The source of this T cell receptor (beta chain) is a study of T-cell reconstitution after alpha-beta-depleted transplantation in children. This clonotype was observed once. From germline, CDR1 is LNHDA and CDR2 SQIVND (reference sequence). V was pared by 5 bases and J by 6 bases, with 18 bases between. The CDR3 has 15 residues. The authors prepared the TCRbeta library with unique molecular identifiers. TCRdb reprocessed the PCR reads with MiXCR, giving one entry per CDR3 protein. The sample comprises a few hundred thousand distinct CDR3 sequences, 10% of which are singletons, and more than 2% rests with the top ten.

Sequencing was performed on PBMCs from the stem cell graft donor, taken from the stem cell graft. This TCR derives from a human donor who donated a stem cell graft to a child with acute lymphoblastic leukemia. V gene TRBV19 combines with J gene TRBJ2-3, with a weak D call TRBD1 (6 bases). CDR3 residues: CASSHTGTTRDTQYF. CDR3 bases: TGTGCCAGTAGTCATACAGGGACCACAAGGGATACGCAGTATTTT.